The clone carrying this TCR beta chain was seen many times. Molecular barcoded adaptors covering alpha/delta and beta/gamma chains were used on around 370 ng RNA. TCRdb reanalysed the reads using MiXCR and keeps one entry per CDR3 protein. Here the sample spans approximately 140,000 distinct CDR3 sequences, about 12% being singletons. These data are taken from a study of read filtering for tumor transcriptome and immune sequencing. Study context: Per sample, TCR-region reads ranged about 4 to 11 million by IR-seq, roughly 85 to 1,300 by RNA-seq.

Per germline, CDR1 MNHNS and CDR2 SASEGT. V shed 1 base and J 5 bases; nucleotides not matched to a gene: 7. The CDR3 spans 17 residues. The source of this sequence is a donor aged 40 or over with multiple myeloma. The V and J genes are TRBV6-1 and TRBJ2-5, with 13 bases lining up with TRBD2. Sequenced input: a population of CD138-negative cells sorted from bone marrow. CDR3 sequence: CASSEELAGGPWETQYF. The CDR3 nucleotides are TGTGCCAGCAGTGAAGAACTAGCGGGAGGGCCGTGGGAGACCCAGTACTTC.